This entry describes one T cell receptor (beta chain). Its specificity is not known. It was cDNA, reverse transcribed from extracted RNA, that served as the sequencing template. Generated by immunoSEQ multiplex PCR, the TCRdb table keeps only in-frame clones and is missing some. The sample shows about 150,000 clones, about three fifths of them seen only once. Germline V gene data show CDR1 as SQVTM and CDR2 as ANQGSEA. V lost 7 bases, J lost 4 bases, and 13 bases lay in between. The CDR3 runs to 12 residues. The source of the sample is a study of CD8+ T cells in alopecia areata. Whole-study context: Treated patients were given oral tofacitinib, which was dosed at 5 to 10 mg twice daily.

It was from alopecia areata patients that lesional scalp punch biopsies and peripheral blood were collected. PBMCs were stained for CD3, CD4 and CD8, and CD4+ and CD8+ T cells were sorted. Study-wide results and caveats: The study also sequences resident alphabeta T cells of normal skin in scalp samples.

The chain carries TRBV29-1 and TRBJ1-2; no clear D gene. The sequence was obtained from a human donor with alopecia areata. Sequenced here: CD4+ T cells sorted from blood, sampled at week 0. The CDR3 bases are TGCAGCGCCCTTGGAGTTACCTATGGCTACACCTTC. This gives the protein CSALGVTYGYTF.